This T cell receptor beta chain was found in a study of T cells in Graves' hyperthyroidism and ophthalmopathy. For the study at large: It was at initial diagnosis, before any treatment, that peripheral blood was collected.

PBMCs came from more than 9 ml fresh peripheral blood. This clonotype came up many times. V lost 2 bases to trimming and J lost 4 bases; unmatched junction nucleotides: 10. Germline V lookup: CDR1 SGHVS, CDR2 FNYEAQ. The CDR3 contains 16 residues. Amplification of TCR beta CDR3 regions used RNA as the template. A first-round RT-PCR of the TCR CDR3 used the HTBI primer set. TCRdb ran MiXCR on the multiplex PCR reads and lists one entry per CDR3 protein. The sample lists around 250,000 distinct CDR3 sequences; roughly 15% were seen once. This chain links TRBV7-6 with TRBJ1-1; 7 nucleotides line up with TRBD1. Sequenced: blood. The receptor's source is a young woman with Graves' ophthalmopathy. In DNA, the CDR3 is TGTGCCAGCAGCTTAAACTTAGGGGGCGGTGGCACTGAAGCTTTCTTT. The encoded protein is CASSLNLGGGGTEAFF.